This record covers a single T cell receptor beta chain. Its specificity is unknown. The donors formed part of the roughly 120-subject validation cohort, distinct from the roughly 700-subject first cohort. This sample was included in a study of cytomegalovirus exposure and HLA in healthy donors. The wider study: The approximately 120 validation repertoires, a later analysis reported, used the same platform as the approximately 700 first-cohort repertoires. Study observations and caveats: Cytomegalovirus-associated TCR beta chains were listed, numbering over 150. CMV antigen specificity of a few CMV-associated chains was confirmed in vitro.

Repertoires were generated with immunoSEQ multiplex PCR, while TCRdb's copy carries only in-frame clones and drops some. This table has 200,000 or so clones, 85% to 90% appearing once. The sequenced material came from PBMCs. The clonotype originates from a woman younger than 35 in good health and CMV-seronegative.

CDR3 sequence reads: CASSFGGPAYEQYF. The CDR3 nucleotides read TGTGCCAGCAGCTTCGGGGGTCCAGCCTACGAGCAGTACTTC. This rearrangement joins TRBV7-2 to TRBJ2-7; D may be TRBD2 (6 bases). CDR1 is SGHTA, CDR2 FQGNSA, per germline. This CDR3 region has 14 residues. V lost 3 bases and J 2 bases, leaving 11 bases between the germline ends.